The T cell receptor beta chain described here comes from a study of tumor-infiltrating lymphocytes in localized non-small cell lung cancer. The study's findings and limits: TCR sequencing covered a subset of patients with enough tissue. Compared with uninvolved lung, tumors showed higher T cell infiltration by TCRbeta sequencing. IM1 and IM2 tumors showed no difference in T-cell fraction.

Turning to this clone: The antigen is unknown.

Clones were read by immunoSEQ multiplex PCR, and TCRdb kept only the in-frame ones, dropping some. In the table there are about 12,000 clones, 70% to 80% of which are singletons. The sequence was obtained from a human donor with non-small cell lung cancer. Input material: lung tumor tissue.

The CDR3 here is CASSPGLASYEQYF. The CDR3 DNA reads as TGTGCCAGTAGTCCCGGACTAGCATCTTACGAGCAGTACTTC. The chain is built from TRBV19 and TRBJ2-7, with TRBD2 matching over 8 bases. The CDR3 consists of 14 residues. From germline, CDR1 is LNHDA and CDR2 SQIVND (reference sequence). Trimming took 5 bases from V and 4 from J; bases not matched to a gene: 7.